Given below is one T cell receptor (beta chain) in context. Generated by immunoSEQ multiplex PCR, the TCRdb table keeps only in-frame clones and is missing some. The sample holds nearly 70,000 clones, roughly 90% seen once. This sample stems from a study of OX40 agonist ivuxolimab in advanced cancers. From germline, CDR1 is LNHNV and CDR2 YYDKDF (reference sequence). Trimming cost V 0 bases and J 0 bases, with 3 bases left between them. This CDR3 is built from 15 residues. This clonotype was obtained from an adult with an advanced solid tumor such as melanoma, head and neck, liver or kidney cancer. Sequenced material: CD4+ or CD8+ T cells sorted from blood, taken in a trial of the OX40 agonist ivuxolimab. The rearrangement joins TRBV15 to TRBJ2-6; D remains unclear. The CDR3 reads CATSRDRSGANVLTF. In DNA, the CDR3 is TGTGCCACCAGCAGAGATCGCTCTGGGGCCAACGTCCTGACTTTC.